What follows are 2 T cell receptor beta chains derived from one specimen sequenced in a study of T cells in Graves' hyperthyroidism and ophthalmopathy. What was amplified from RNA transcripts were TCR beta CDR3 regions. The TCR CDR3 was amplified in a first-round RT-PCR using the HTBI primer set. MiXCR, applied by TCRdb to the multiplex PCR reads, yields one record per CDR3 protein. The sample yields about 270,000 distinct CDR3 sequences, about 25% seen once. The sequencing input was blood. The receptors come from a woman between 35 and 50 years old with Graves' ophthalmopathy.

This clonotype appeared many times. The rearrangement joins TRBV12-3 or TRBV12-4 to TRBJ2-2, with D possibly TRBD2 on 6 matching bases. The CDR3 runs to 14 residues. Trimming cost V 7 bases and J 5 bases, with 14 bases left between them. For the CDR3, the DNA is TGTGCCAGCATCCCGGGACTGGGGACCGGGGAGCTGTTTTTT. This sequence encodes CASIPGLGTGELFF.

The chain carries TRBV28 and TRBJ2-7, with a weak D call TRBD2 (6 bases). The germline CDR1 and CDR2 sequences are MDHEN and SYDVKM. The V gene lost 6 bases and the J gene lost 0 bases, with 15 bases spanning the gap. This CDR3 is built from 15 residues. CDR3 in DNA: TGTGCCAGCAGCCTGGGGGGATCACGCTCCTACGAGCAGTACTTC. Its translation: CASSLGGSRSYEQYF.